This TCR beta chain stems from a study of cytomegalovirus exposure and HLA in healthy donors. Whole-study findings and limits: Later, TCR association rates were found to vary by HLA locus, highest for DRB1 and lowest for HLA-C.

As for this clone: Antigen: not known.

The V segment lost 6 bases and the J segment 5 bases; nucleotides outside the gene matches: 9. The CDR3 loop spans 14 amino acids. Germline-derived CDR1 and CDR2 are SQVTM and ANQGSEA. PCR amplification relied on 60 Vbeta primers (plus 13 Jbeta primers). Assay: immunoSEQ multiplex PCR; the TCRdb copy retains only in-frame clones and omits some. In the table there are roughly 110,000 clones, 65% to 80% of which are singletons. What was sequenced was PBMCs. The chain combines TRBV29-1 with TRBJ2-2; TRBD2 matches at 7 bases. The sequence was collected from a male donor in good health and CMV-seropositive. The CDR3 DNA reads as TGCAGCGTGGGTGGGGGGGGATGGACCGGGGAGCTGTTTTTT. Translated, it gives CSVGGGGWTGELFF.